The T cell receptor (beta chain) described here comes from a study of a mutant IDH1 vaccine in newly diagnosed glioma. Libraries were prepared by immunoSEQ multiplex PCR; TCRdb keeps only in-frame clonotypes and omits some of them. The sample carries around 60,000 clones, roughly four fifths recorded once. Note on this clone: What it recognizes is unknown.

Specified time point: week 35, safety follow-up. With topical imiquimod, each dose of the vaccine consisted of 300 ug of mutant IDH1 20-mer peptide. This sequence was found in a man in his forties with glioma. This specimen was PBMCs, taken from a glioma patient whose treatment included an IDH1 peptide vaccine.

The CDR3, as DNA: TGTGCCAGCAGCGATCATGGACTAGCGGGAGTATATGAGCAGTTCTTC. This encodes CASSDHGLAGVYEQFF. This chain connects TRBV9 to TRBJ2-1; 13 bases fit TRBD2. Looked up from germline, CDR1 is SGDLS and CDR2 is YYNGEE. There are 16 residues in the CDR3. J gave up 8 bases and V 3 bases, and 8 bases lay outside the gene matches.